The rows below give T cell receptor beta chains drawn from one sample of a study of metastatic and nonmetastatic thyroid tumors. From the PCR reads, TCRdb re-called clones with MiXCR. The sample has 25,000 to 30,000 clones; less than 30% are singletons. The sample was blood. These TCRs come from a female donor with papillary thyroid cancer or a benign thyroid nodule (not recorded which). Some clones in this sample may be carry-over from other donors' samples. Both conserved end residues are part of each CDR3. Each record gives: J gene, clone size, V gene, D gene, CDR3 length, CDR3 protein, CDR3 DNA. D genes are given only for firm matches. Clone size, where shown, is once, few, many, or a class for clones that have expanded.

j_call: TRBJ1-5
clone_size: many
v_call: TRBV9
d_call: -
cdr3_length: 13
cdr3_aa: CASSAHSDQPQHF
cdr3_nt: TGTGCCAGCAGCGCCCACAGCGATCAGCCCCAGCATTTT

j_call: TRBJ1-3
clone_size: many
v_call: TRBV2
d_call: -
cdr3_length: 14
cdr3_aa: CASNYRRSGNTIYF
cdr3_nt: TGTGCCAGCAACTATCGGAGGTCTGGAAACACCATATATTTT

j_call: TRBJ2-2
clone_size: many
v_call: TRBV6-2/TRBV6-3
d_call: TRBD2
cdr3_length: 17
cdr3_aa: CASSLHGLAGGTGELFF
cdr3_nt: TGTGCCAGCAGCCTACACGGACTAGCGGGAGGCACCGGGGAGCTGTTTTTT

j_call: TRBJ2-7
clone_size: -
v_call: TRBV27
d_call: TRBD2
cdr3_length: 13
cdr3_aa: CASSGLAGIEQYF
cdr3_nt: TGTGCCAGCAGCGGGCTAGCGGGGATCGAGCAGTACTTC

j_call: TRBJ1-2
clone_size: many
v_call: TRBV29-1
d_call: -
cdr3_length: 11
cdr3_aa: CSVPGGDGYTF
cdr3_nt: TGCAGCGTGCCGGGGGGGGATGGCTACACCTTC

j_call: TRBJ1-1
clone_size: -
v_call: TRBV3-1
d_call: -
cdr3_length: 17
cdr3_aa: CASSQGLTVMGNTEAFF
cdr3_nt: TGTGCCAGCAGCCAAGGGCTGACGGTAATGGGGAACACTGAAGCTTTCTTT

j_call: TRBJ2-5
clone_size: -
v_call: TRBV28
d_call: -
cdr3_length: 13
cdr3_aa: CASSFSPAGTQYF
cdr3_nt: TGTGCCAGCAGTTTCTCTCCGGCGGGGACCCAGTACTTC

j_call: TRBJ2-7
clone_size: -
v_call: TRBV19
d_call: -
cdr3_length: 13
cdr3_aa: CASRPGHLYEQYF
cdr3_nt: TGTGCCAGTAGGCCGGGACACCTCTACGAGCAGTACTTC

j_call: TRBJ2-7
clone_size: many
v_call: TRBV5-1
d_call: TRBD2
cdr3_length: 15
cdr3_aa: CASSPSGSGGYEQYF
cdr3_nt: TGCGCCAGCAGCCCTAGCGGGAGCGGGGGCTACGAGCAGTACTTC

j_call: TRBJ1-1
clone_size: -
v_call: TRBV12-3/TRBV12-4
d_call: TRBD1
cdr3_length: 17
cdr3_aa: CASSFGRGRTKNTEAFF
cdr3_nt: TGTGCCAGCAGTTTTGGCAGGGGGCGGACTAAGAACACTGAAGCTTTCTTT

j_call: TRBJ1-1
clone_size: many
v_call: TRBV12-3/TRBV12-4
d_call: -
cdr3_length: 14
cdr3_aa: CASSSTTSNTEAFF
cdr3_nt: TGTGCCAGCAGCTCGACTACCTCGAACACTGAAGCTTTCTTT

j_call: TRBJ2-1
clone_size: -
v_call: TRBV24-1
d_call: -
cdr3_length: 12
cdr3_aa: CATIANSNEQFF
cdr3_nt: TGTGCCACTATCGCCAACTCTAATGAGCAGTTCTTC

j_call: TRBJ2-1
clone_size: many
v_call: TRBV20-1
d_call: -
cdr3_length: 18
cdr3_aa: CSARDFRATSSSYNEQFF
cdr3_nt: TGCAGTGCTAGAGATTTCCGGGCTACCTCGAGCTCCTACAATGAGCAGTTCTTC

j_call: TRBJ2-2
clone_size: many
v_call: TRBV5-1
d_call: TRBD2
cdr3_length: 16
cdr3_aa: CASSPVAGGDTGELFF
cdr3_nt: TGCGCCAGCAGCCCCGTAGCGGGAGGGGACACCGGGGAGCTGTTTTTT

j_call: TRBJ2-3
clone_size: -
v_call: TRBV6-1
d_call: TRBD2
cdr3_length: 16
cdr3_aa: CVSIPISGGGTDTQYF
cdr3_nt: TGTGTCAGCATACCCATATCGGGGGGAGGCACAGATACGCAGTATTTT

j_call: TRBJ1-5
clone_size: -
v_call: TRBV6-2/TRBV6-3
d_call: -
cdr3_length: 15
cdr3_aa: CASSYDRWNNQPQHF
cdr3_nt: TGTGCCAGCAGTTACGACCGCTGGAACAATCAGCCCCAGCATTTT

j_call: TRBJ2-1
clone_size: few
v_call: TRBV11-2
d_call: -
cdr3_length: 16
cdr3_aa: CASSLQSQVGKNEQFF
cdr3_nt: TGTGCCAGCAGCCTGCAGTCTCAAGTGGGGAAGAATGAGCAGTTTTTC

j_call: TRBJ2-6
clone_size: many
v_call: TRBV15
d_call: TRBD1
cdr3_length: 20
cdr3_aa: CATSRDRGQAAVSGANVLTF
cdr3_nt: TGTGCCACCAGCAGAGATCGCGGACAGGCTGCCGTCTCTGGTGCCAACGTCCTGACTTTC

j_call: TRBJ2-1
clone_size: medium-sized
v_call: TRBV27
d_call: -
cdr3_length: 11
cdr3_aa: CASSLSGEQFF
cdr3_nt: TGTGCCAGCAGCCTATCGGGGGAGCAGTTCTTC

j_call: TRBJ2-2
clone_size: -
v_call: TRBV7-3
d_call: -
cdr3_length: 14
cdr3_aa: CASSPGQNTGELFF
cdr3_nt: TGCGCAAGCAGCCCGGGACAGAACACCGGGGAGCTGTTTTTT

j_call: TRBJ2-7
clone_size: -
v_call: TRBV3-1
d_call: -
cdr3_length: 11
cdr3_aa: CASSQSHEQYF
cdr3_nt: TGTGCCAGCAGCCAGAGTCACGAGCAGTACTTC

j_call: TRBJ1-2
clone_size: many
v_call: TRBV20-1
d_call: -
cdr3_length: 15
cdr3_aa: CSASPAETLNYGYTF
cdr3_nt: TGCAGTGCAAGCCCGGCAGAAACCCTTAACTATGGCTACACCTTC

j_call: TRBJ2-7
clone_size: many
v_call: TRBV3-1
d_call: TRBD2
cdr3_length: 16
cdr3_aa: CASSQAGASGNYEQYF
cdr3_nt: TGTGCCAGCAGCCAGGCTGGGGCTAGCGGAAACTACGAGCAGTACTTC

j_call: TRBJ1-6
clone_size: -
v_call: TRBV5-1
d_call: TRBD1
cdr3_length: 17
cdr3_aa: CASSLRRPGQGNSPLHF
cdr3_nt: TGCGCCAGCAGCTTGCGTCGGCCGGGACAGGGTAATTCACCCCTCCACTTT

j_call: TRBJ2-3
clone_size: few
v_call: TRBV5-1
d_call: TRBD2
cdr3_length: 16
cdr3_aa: CSSSLMSGTSTDTQYF
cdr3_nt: TGCTCCAGCAGCCTAATGAGCGGGACTAGCACAGATACGCAGTATTTT

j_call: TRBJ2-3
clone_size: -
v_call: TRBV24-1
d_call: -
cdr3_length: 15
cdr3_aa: CATSDSGKGTDTQYF
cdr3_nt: TGTGCCACCAGCGATTCGGGGAAGGGCACAGATACGCAGTATTTT

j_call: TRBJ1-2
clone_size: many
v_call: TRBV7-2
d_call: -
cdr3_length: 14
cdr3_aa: CASSATRQGYGYTF
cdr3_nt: TGTGCCAGCAGCGCGACTCGGCAGGGCTATGGCTACACCTTC

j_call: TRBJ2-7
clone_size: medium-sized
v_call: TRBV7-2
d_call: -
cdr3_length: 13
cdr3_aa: CASSLVGGSEQYF
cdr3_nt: TGTGCCAGCAGCTTAGTAGGGGGGAGCGAGCAGTACTTC

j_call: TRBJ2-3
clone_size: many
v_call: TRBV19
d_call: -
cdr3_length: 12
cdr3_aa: CASKSSGDTQYF
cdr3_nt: TGTGCCAGTAAATCGTCTGGGGATACGCAGTATTTT

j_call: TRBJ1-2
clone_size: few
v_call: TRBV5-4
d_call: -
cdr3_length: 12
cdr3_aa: CASSSDPYGYTF
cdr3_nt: TGTGCCAGCAGCTCCGATCCCTATGGCTACACCTTC

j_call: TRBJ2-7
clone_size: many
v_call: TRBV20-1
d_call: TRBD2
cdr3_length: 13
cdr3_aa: CSALGLAGGEQYF
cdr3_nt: TGCAGTGCTCTAGGACTAGCGGGAGGGGAGCAGTACTTC

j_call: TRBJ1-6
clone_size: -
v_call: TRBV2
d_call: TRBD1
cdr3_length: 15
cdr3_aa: CASSESPGGFSPLHF
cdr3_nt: TGTGCCAGCAGTGAATCGCCAGGGGGCTTTTCACCCCTCCACTTT

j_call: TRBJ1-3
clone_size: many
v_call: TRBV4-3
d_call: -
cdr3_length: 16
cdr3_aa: CASSQEPSISGNTIYF
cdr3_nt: TGCGCCAGCAGCCAAGAGCCCAGTATCTCTGGAAACACCATATATTTT

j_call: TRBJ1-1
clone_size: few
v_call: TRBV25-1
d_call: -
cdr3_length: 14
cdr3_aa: CASSEDPGDTEAFF
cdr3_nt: TGTGCCAGCAGTGAAGACCCCGGGGACACTGAAGCTTTCTTT

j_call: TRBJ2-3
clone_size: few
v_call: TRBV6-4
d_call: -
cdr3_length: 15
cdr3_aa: CASSDSTGSGDTQYF
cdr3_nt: TGTGCCAGCAGTGACTCTACAGGCTCTGGGGATACGCAGTATTTT

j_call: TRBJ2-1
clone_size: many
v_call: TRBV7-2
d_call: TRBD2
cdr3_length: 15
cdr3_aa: CASSLAPGGRNEQFF
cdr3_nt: TGTGCCAGCAGCCTCGCGCCGGGCGGGAGGAATGAGCAGTTCTTC

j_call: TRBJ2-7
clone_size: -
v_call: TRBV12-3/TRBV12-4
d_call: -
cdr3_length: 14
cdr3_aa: CASSNRDKPYEQYF
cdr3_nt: TGTGCCAGCAGTAATCGGGACAAACCCTACGAGCAGTACTTC

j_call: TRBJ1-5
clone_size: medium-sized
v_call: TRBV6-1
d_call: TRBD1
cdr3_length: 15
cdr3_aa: CASRMGQGDNQPQHF
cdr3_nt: TGTGCCAGCAGGATGGGACAGGGAGACAATCAGCCCCAGCATTTT

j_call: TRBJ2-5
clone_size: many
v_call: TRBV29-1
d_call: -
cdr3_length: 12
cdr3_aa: CSVGQIQETQYF
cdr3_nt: TGCAGCGTTGGCCAGATTCAAGAGACCCAGTACTTC

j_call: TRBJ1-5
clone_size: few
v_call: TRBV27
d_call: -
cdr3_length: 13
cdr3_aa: CASSFQGLQPQHF
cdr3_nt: TGTGCCAGCAGTTTTCAGGGGCTTCAGCCCCAGCATTTT

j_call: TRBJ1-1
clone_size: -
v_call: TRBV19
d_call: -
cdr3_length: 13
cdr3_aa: CASSPSLVTEAFF
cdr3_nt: TGTGCCAGTAGTCCAAGCCTGGTAACTGAAGCTTTCTTT

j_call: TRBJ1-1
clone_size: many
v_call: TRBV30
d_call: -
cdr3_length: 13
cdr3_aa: CAWNRELNTEAFF
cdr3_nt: TGTGCCTGGAACAGGGAACTGAACACTGAAGCTTTCTTT

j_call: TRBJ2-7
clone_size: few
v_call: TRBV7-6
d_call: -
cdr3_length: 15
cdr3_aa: CASSSEDRPSYEQYF
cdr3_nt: TGTGCCAGCAGCTCCGAGGATCGGCCCAGCTACGAGCAGTACTTC

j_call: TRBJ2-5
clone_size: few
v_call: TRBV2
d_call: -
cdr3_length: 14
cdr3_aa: CASSLGTVQETQYF
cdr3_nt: TGTGCCAGCAGTCTAGGGACGGTACAAGAGACCCAGTACTTC

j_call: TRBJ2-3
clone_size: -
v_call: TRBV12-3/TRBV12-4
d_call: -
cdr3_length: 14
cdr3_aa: CASRGDSGGYTQYF
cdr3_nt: TGTGCCAGCAGGGGGGACTCCGGCGGATATACGCAGTATTTT

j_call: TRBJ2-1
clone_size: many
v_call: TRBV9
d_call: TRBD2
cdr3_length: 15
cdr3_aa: CASSETGTSRDEQFF
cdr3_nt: TGTGCCAGCAGCGAAACCGGGACTAGCAGGGATGAGCAGTTCTTC

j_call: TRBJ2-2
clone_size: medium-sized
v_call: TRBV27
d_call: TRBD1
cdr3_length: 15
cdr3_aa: CASSLSQGAGGELFF
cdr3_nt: TGTGCCAGCAGTTTATCACAGGGGGCGGGCGGGGAGCTGTTTTTT

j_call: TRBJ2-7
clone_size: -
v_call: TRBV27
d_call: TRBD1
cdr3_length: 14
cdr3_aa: CASSSRDRGSEQYF
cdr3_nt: TGTGCCAGCTCAAGTCGGGACAGGGGAAGCGAGCAGTACTTC

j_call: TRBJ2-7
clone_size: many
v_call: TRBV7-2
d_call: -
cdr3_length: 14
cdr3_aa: CASSGEGAIYEQYF
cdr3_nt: TGTGCCAGCAGCGGGGAGGGGGCAATCTACGAGCAGTACTTC

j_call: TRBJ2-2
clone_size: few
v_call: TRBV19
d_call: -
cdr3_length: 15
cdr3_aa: CASSTTGTNTGELFF
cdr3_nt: TGTGCCAGTAGTACGACAGGAACCAACACCGGGGAGCTGTTTTTT

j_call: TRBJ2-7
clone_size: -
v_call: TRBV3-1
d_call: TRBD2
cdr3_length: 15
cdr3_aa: CASSHGLADHYEQYF
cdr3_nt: TGTGCCAGCAGCCATGGACTAGCGGATCACTACGAGCAGTACTTC

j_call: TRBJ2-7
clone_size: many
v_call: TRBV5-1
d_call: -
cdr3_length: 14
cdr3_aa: CASSLEAGSYEQYF
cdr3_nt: TGCGCCAGCAGCTTGGAAGCGGGCAGCTACGAGCAGTACTTC

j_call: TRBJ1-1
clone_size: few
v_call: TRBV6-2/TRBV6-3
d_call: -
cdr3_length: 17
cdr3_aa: CASIPINMGHANTEAFF
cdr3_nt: TGTGCCAGCATCCCCATAAACATGGGACATGCGAACACTGAAGCTTTCTTT